This entry lists 10 T cell receptor beta chains sequenced from one sample in a study of OX40 agonist ivuxolimab in advanced cancers. Produced via immunoSEQ multiplex PCR; TCRdb's table is partial and in-frame only. The table records some 8,800 clones, about 90% of them present only once. The starting material was CD4+ or CD8+ T cells sorted from blood, obtained in a trial of the OX40 agonist ivuxolimab. These TCRs come from an adult with an advanced solid tumor such as melanoma, head and neck, liver or kidney cancer.

The table lists this clone with a count of one. J is TRBJ1-5 and V is TRBV27, with D possibly being TRBD1 (5 bases). The germline V gene encodes CDR1 MNHEY and CDR2 SMNVEV (reference sequence). This CDR3 region has 16 residues. V was clipped by 3 bases and J by 0 bases, with 12 bases between them. CDR3 protein: CASSFSGRGSNQPQHF. In DNA, the CDR3 is TGTGCCAGCAGTTTCTCGGGGAGGGGTAGCAATCAGCCCCAGCATTTT.

V usage is TRBV11-2 and J usage is TRBJ2-1; 10 nucleotides match TRBD2. Trimming took 3 bases from V and 4 from J; bases not matched to a gene: 3. The CDR3 sequence is 15 residues long. CDR1 SGHAT and CDR2 FQNNGV come from the germline V gene. The CDR3 reads CASSFSGLAYNEQFF. As DNA, the CDR3 is TGTGCCAGCAGCTTTTCGGGACTAGCGTACAATGAGCAGTTCTTC.

The J gene is TRBJ1-2, the V gene TRBV2; no firm D call. Germline V CDR1 and CDR2: SNHLY, FYNNEI. There are 13 residues in the CDR3. Trimming pared 6 bases from V and 0 bases from J, leaving 8 bases between. The CDR3: CASRGGANYGYTF. Written as DNA, the CDR3 is TGTGCCAGCAGGGGCGGAGCTAACTATGGCTACACCTTC.

The chain employs TRBV5-1 and TRBJ1-2, with 9 bases lining up with TRBD1. Per germline, CDR1 SGHRS and CDR2 YFSETQ. The V gene end was trimmed by 4 bases and the J gene end by 7 bases; junction bases not matched to a gene: 11. CDR3 length: 15 residues. The DNA of the CDR3 is TGCGCCAGCAGCGAGAACACAGGGGGCGTTGGTGGCTACACCTTC. Translating gives CASSENTGGVGGYTF.

The rearrangement joins TRBV5-4 to TRBJ2-3; TRBD2 might be the D (6 bases). Per the germline V gene, CDR1 is SGHNT and CDR2 is YYREEE (reference sequence). Trimming removed 0 bases from V and 6 bases from J, with 14 bases in between. The CDR3 length is 15 residues. CDR3 sequence (DNA): TGTGCCAGCAGCTTGGACGGCGGGGTTCTTGATACGCAGTATTTT. Protein: CASSLDGGVLDTQYF.

The chain recombines TRBV12-5 with TRBJ2-7, with D possibly TRBD1 on 5 matching bases. Trimming took 2 bases from V and 0 from J, leaving 14 bases between them. CDR3 length equals 16 residues. Germline CDR1 and CDR2: LGHNT and FRNRAP. The CDR3 sequence is CASGLWGGGASYEQYF. The CDR3 bases are TGTGCTAGTGGTTTGTGGGGCGGTGGAGCCTCCTACGAGCAGTACTTC.

This clone showed up just a few times. The chain links TRBV6-6 to TRBJ2-7; the D gene is possibly TRBD1 (5 bases). The CDR3 totals 14 residues. Germline-derived CDR1 and CDR2 are MNHNY and SVGAGI (reference sequence). V lost 0 bases and J 5 bases, leaving 11 bases between the germline ends. Here the CDR3 reads CASSYSSRVNEQYF. CDR3 sequence (DNA): TGTGCCAGCAGTTACTCTTCCAGGGTCAACGAGCAGTACTTC.

The V gene is TRBV29-1, the J gene TRBJ2-1; 7 nucleotides align to TRBD2. Germline assignment: CDR1 SQVTM and CDR2 ANQGSEA. The CDR3 runs to 15 residues. The V gene end was trimmed by 0 bases and the J gene end by 5 bases; junction bases not matched to a gene: 7. The CDR3 nucleotides are TGCAGCGTTGAAGAGAGGGCTAGCGGCCACAATGAGCAGTTCTTC. The encoded protein is CSVEERASGHNEQFF.

V and J are TRBV5-1 and TRBJ2-5; the D gene is possibly TRBD2 (5 bases). V lost 4 bases to trimming and J lost 5 bases, with 18 bases between them. This CDR3 has 15 residues. Germline V gene sequence: CDR1 SGHRS, CDR2 YFSETQ. The CDR3 here is CASSPRRQEGETQYF. The DNA for the CDR3 is TGCGCCAGCAGCCCCCGGAGGCAGGAAGGGGAGACCCAGTACTTC.

This clone was detected only once. The V call is TRBV27, the J call TRBJ2-1; D gene ambiguous. From germline, CDR1 is MNHEY and CDR2 SMNVEV (reference sequence). Trimming stripped 2 bases from V and 6 bases from J, with 11 bases between. The CDR3 totals 14 residues. This CDR3 is CASSLGRMSNEQFF. CDR3 DNA: TGTGCCAGCAGTTTAGGCAGAATGTCCAATGAGCAGTTCTTC.